This T cell receptor (beta chain) was identified during a study of T cell changes during pregnancy in multiple sclerosis (dated by TCRdb to 2018 to 2020). Background on the whole study: In women with multiple sclerosis, the researchers looked at how the T cell repertoire shifted as pregnancy progressed.

This clone showed up just a few times. No antigen is known for it. No per-base quality is available; no much larger clone lies one base away. Preparation of the library involved the immunoSEQ multiplex PCR assay. Entries here come from immuneACCESS through TCRdb and include only in-frame sequences with V and J called. Some clones fail to appear in such tables; in the studies checked, an unresolved V gene covers under half of the shortfall, and the cause of the remainder is unknown. This sample holds about 77,000 clones; about nine tenths were observed only once. The ten most abundant clones make up approximately 1.9% of the sample. Counted from cysteine to phenylalanine, this CDR3 has 16 amino acids. Of all the DNA, just the CDR3 is kept, 48 bases in frame from base 1. The trim is 4 bases for V and 1 base for J, with a gap of 17 bases between the germline ends. Based on the germline V gene (reference sequence), the CDR1 and CDR2 sequences are LNHDA and SQIVND.

The sequencing here drew on peripheral blood, taken before pregnancy. This clonotype was obtained from a female donor with multiple sclerosis, enrolled in a pregnancy study. The chain is made from TRBV19 and TRBJ2-7; the D gene cannot be resolved reliably. The CDR3 here reads CASSKARLPGSYEQYF. The DNA sequence is TGTGCCAGTAGTAAGGCGCGCCTTCCAGGTTCCTACGAGCAGTACTTC.